Following are 16 T cell receptor beta chains from one sample sequenced in a study of T-cell reconstitution after alpha-beta-depleted transplantation in children. Construction of the TCRbeta library involved unique molecular identifiers. TCRdb analysed the PCR reads with MiXCR anew, one entry per CDR3 protein. This repertoire shows over 100,000 distinct CDR3 sequences, under 13% found once; its top ten account for less than 35%. Material: PBMCs, obtained before TCRalphabeta/CD19-depleted stem cell transplant. The receptors originated from a boy aged 2-15 years with acute lymphoblastic leukemia, due to receive a stem cell transplant.

This chain uses TRBV29-1 with TRBJ2-1, with a tentative D call TRBD1 (5 bases). Germline CDR1 SQVTM, CDR2 ANQGSEA. The CDR3 sequence is 16 residues long. The V end lost 1 base, the J end lost 1 base, and 14 bases lay between the germline ends. The CDR3 DNA reads TGCAGCGTTGAAGGCCCACGGACATTTTCCTACAATGAGCAGTTCTTC. Protein: CSVEGPRTFSYNEQFF.

This chain connects TRBV28 to TRBJ1-2; perhaps TRBD1 as D (5 bases). The CDR3 sequence is 14 residues long. Germline V CDR1 and CDR2: MDHEN, SYDVKM. Trimming left V 2 bases short and J 4 bases short, with 11 bases between. The CDR3 sequence is CASSLEGTGYGYTF. The CDR3 DNA reads as TGTGCCAGCAGTTTAGAGGGGACGGGCTATGGCTACACCTTC.

This clonotype was detected a few times. The rearrangement links TRBV20-1 to TRBJ1-1; 9 positions match TRBD1. The V gene's germline CDR1 is DFQATT and CDR2 SNEGSKA (reference sequence). V shed 3 bases and J 4 bases; nucleotides not matched to a gene: 15. The CDR3 contains 17 residues. CDR3 region: CSASPGQGRGWGTEAFF. The DNA for the CDR3 is TGCAGTGCTAGTCCCGGACAGGGGAGAGGATGGGGCACTGAAGCTTTCTTT.

The chain combines TRBV7-9 with TRBJ2-5, with D perhaps assigned TRBD1 or TRBD2 (5 bases each). Germline V gene lookup returns CDR1 SEHNR and CDR2 FQNEAQ (reference sequence). The CDR3 spans 12 residues. Trimming removed 10 bases at V and 1 base at J, with 10 bases between. For the CDR3, the DNA is TGTGCCACCGGGGCGTTCCAAGAGACCCAGTACTTC. Its protein is CATGAFQETQYF.

This clonotype was detected ten times or more. The chain joins TRBV5-1 to TRBJ2-3, with D uncertain. Germline values: CDR1 SGHRS, CDR2 YFSETQ. Trimming removed 0 bases at V and 5 bases at J, with 7 bases between. This CDR3 region has 13 residues. CDR3 sequence: CASSLALRDTQYF. The CDR3 nucleotides read TGCGCCAGCAGCTTGGCTCTGCGAGATACGCAGTATTTT.

The chain links TRBV20-1 to TRBJ2-5, with a possible D match to TRBD2 (7 bases). The V end was cut by 7 bases, the J end by 5 bases, with 20 bases between. The CDR3 is 14 amino acids. The V gene's germline CDR1 is DFQATT and CDR2 SNEGSKA (reference sequence). CDR3 amino acids: CSGVRGSSGETQYF. The CDR3 DNA reads TGCAGTGGGGTGAGGGGGAGTAGCGGGGAGACCCAGTACTTC.

This chain uses TRBV3-1 with TRBJ2-7; 10 bases fit TRBD2. J gave up 3 bases and V 8 bases, and 7 bases lay outside the gene matches. The CDR3 contains 14 residues. Germline lookup yields CDR1 LGHDT and CDR2 YNNKEL (reference sequence). The CDR3 is CASARSSGSYEQYF. The CDR3 DNA reads TGTGCCAGCGCCCGGTCTAGCGGGAGCTACGAGCAGTACTTC.

This clonotype was found a few times. The CDR3 sequence is CASSRLISGGPYNEQFF. The DNA for the CDR3 is TGTGCCAGCAGTCGCCTAATTAGCGGGGGACCCTACAATGAGCAGTTCTTC. The rearrangement uses TRBV6-2 or TRBV6-3 and TRBJ2-1, with TRBD2 matching over 9 bases. CDR1 is MNHEY, CDR2 SVGEGT, per germline. Losses at the gene ends were 5 bases for V and 2 bases for J; bases not matched to a gene: 10. The CDR3 extends over 17 amino acids.

This clonotype turned up a few times. V is TRBV28 and J is TRBJ2-1; 7 nucleotides match TRBD2. Looked up from germline, CDR1 is MDHEN and CDR2 is SYDVKM. Trimming took 1 base from V and 0 from J; bases not matched to a gene: 9. The CDR3 has 18 residues. The CDR3 region has the DNA TGTGCCAGCAGTTTATTTCTTATGGGCGGGAGCTCCTACAATGAGCAGTTCTTC. Amino acids: CASSLFLMGGSSYNEQFF.

About this clonotype: A read error may be the cause here, since a much bigger clone is one base away. V gene TRBV25-1 combines with J gene TRBJ2-7; D unresolved. V lost 5 bases and J 2 bases, leaving 4 bases between the germline ends. This CDR3 contains 11 residues. The germline gives CDR1 MGHDK, CDR2 SYGVNS. CDR3 sequence (DNA): TGTGCCAGCAGTCACGCCTACGAGCAGTACTTC. This encodes CASSHAYEQYF.

The V and J genes are TRBV27 and TRBJ1-1; 8 nucleotides match TRBD1. CDR1 is MNHEY and CDR2 is SMNVEV in the germline V gene (reference sequence). This CDR3 has 14 residues. With 5 bases clipped from V and 0 bases from J, the junction kept 2 bases outside the gene matches. CDR3 amino acids: CASSRDRLNTEAFF. The DNA for the CDR3 is TGTGCCAGCAGTCGGGACAGGCTGAACACTGAAGCTTTCTTT.

This clonotype was recorded many times. V is TRBV20-1 and J is TRBJ1-1; D uncertain. Germline assignment: CDR1 DFQATT and CDR2 SNEGSKA (reference sequence). The CDR3 sequence is 12 residues long. V was shortened by 2 bases and J by 1 base, with 5 bases between the two germline ends. The CDR3 here is CSARMANTEAFF. DNA for the CDR3: TGCAGTGCTAGAATGGCGAACACTGAAGCTTTCTTT.

This clonotype turned up a few times. The chain employs TRBV6-5 and TRBJ2-4; D ambiguous. V was clipped by 2 bases and J by 9 bases, with 17 bases between them. Germline values: CDR1 MNHEY, CDR2 SVGAGI. The CDR3 extends over 15 amino acids. CDR3 in amino acids: CASSYTRLPVGIQYF. The CDR3 DNA sequence: TGTGCCAGCAGTTACACCCGACTTCCCGTGGGCATTCAGTACTTC.

The chain joins TRBV12-3 or TRBV12-4 to TRBJ2-1, with D hard to call. The V end was cut by 2 bases, the J end by 9 bases, with 5 bases between. The CDR3 extends over 11 amino acids. In DNA, the CDR3 is TGTGCCAGCAGTTTACTGGTTGAGCAGTTCTTC. As protein: CASSLLVEQFF.

This clonotype was counted many times. The rearrangement uses TRBV6-2 or TRBV6-3 and TRBJ2-2; 8 bases align to TRBD2. Germline assignment: CDR1 MNHEY and CDR2 SVGEGT. Germline trimming cut 2 bases from V and 8 bases from J; bases unmatched to any gene: 22. CDR3 length equals 20 residues. In DNA, the CDR3 is TGTGCCAGCAGTTACGGGGATGGGGGTAGCGGGAAATGGTCTGTAGGGGAGCTGTTTTTT. Its translation: CASSYGDGGSGKWSVGELFF.

The V and J genes are TRBV5-5 and TRBJ1-2; D might be TRBD1 (6 bases). The CDR3 runs to 13 residues. The germline gives CDR1 SGHKS, CDR2 YYEKEE (reference sequence). The V and J ends lost 4 bases and 4 bases respectively, with 11 bases between them. The CDR3 spells CASSPDRLYGYTF. The CDR3 DNA sequence: TGTGCCAGCAGCCCGGACAGACTCTATGGCTACACCTTC.